Presented here are 26 T cell receptor beta chains from one specimen sequenced in a study of cytomegalovirus exposure and HLA in healthy donors. It was with 60 Vbeta and 13 Jbeta primers that the PCR ran. Sequenced by immunoSEQ multiplex PCR; TCRdb stores in-frame clones only, minus some. The table shows more than 85,000 clones, with roughly 80% occurring only once. Sequenced input: PBMCs. The source of these receptors is a man younger than 45 in good health and CMV-seropositive.

The rearrangement joins TRBV2 to TRBJ1-5; D might be TRBD1 (6 bases). This CDR3 has 13 amino acids. Germline lookup yields CDR1 SNHLY and CDR2 FYNNEI. V gave up 5 bases and J gave up 3 bases, with 8 bases separating them. CDR3 bases: TGTGCCAGCAGTCGGACAGTCAATCAGCCCCAGCATTTT. Translating gives CASSRTVNQPQHF.

The chain employs TRBV2 and TRBJ2-7; D perhaps matches TRBD1 (6 bases). CDR1 is SNHLY and CDR2 is FYNNEI in the germline V gene. Trimming removed 7 bases at V and 9 bases at J, with 13 bases between. CDR3 length equals 11 residues. CDR3 amino acids: CASTEGVVQYF. CDR3 DNA: TGTGCCAGCACCGAGGGGGTTGTGCAGTACTTC.

This clone came up once. This chain links TRBV7-2 with TRBJ1-5, with 8 bases matching TRBD1. V shed 1 base, J shed 5 bases, and the junction held 1 base outside the gene matches. Germline-derived CDR1 and CDR2 are SGHTA and FQGNSA. The CDR3 has 14 amino acids. CDR3 protein: CASSLDRGYQPQHF. The CDR3 nucleotides are TGTGCCAGCAGCTTAGACAGGGGGTATCAGCCCCAGCATTTT.

The chain carries TRBV15 and TRBJ2-2, with D tentatively TRBD1 (6 bases). CDR3 size: 17 residues. Germline assignment: CDR1 LNHNV and CDR2 YYDKDF (reference sequence). V gave up 0 bases and J gave up 3 bases, with 14 bases separating them. CDR3 in amino acids: CATSRDSGRGYTGELFF. The CDR3 DNA follows: TGTGCCACCAGCAGAGATTCGGGCAGGGGATACACCGGGGAGCTGTTTTTT.

This clone was seen a single time. V is TRBV28 and J is TRBJ1-3, with 9 bases aligning to TRBD1. Germline-derived CDR1 and CDR2 are MDHEN and SYDVKM. The CDR3 totals 17 residues. The trim removed 4 bases at V and 4 bases at J, leaving 11 bases unmatched. In nucleotides, the CDR3 is TGTGCCAGCAGTTCCTCCCTGACAGGGGGAATCGGAAACACCATATATTTT. This gives the protein CASSSSLTGGIGNTIYF.

The J gene is TRBJ2-5, the V gene TRBV11-3; D may be TRBD2 (5 bases). Germline-derived CDR1 and CDR2 are SGHNT and YENEEA. The ends were cut back, 2 bases at V and 4 bases at J, with 11 bases in the middle. This CDR3 contains 14 residues. The CDR3 here is CASSLNEGAETQYF. The CDR3 region has the DNA TGTGCCAGCAGCTTAAATGAGGGTGCAGAGACCCAGTACTTC.

The J gene is TRBJ2-5, the V gene TRBV4-1, with 11 bases that match TRBD1. The end of the DNA fits TRBJ2-7 better, so the J call may be wrong. The CDR3 covers 15 residues. Germline CDR1 and CDR2: MGHRA and YSYEKL. DNA of the CDR3: TGCGCCAGCAGCCATGGACAGGGGGCCGGGTCCGAGCAGTACTTC. Amino acid sequence: CASSHGQGAGSEQYF.

The chain carries TRBV14 and TRBJ2-7, with D perhaps TRBD1 (6 bases). This CDR3 spans 15 amino acids. V lost 1 base to trimming and J lost 2 bases, with 12 bases between them. The germline CDR1 and CDR2 sequences are SGHDN and FVKESK. The CDR3 sequence: CASSQATGGTYEQYF. Written as DNA, the CDR3 is TGTGCCAGCAGCCAAGCGACAGGTGGAACCTACGAGCAGTACTTC.

The V and J genes are TRBV25-1 and TRBJ2-6, with 7 bases fitting TRBD1. CDR3 length equals 17 residues. Trimming removed 4 bases from V and 4 bases from J; junction bases left unmatched: 10. Germline V gene sequence: CDR1 MGHDK, CDR2 SYGVNS. The CDR3 protein is CASSGPTDRVGANVLTF. CDR3 DNA: TGTGCCAGCAGTGGACCCACCGACAGGGTCGGGGCCAACGTCCTGACTTTC.

The chain has TRBV2 and TRBJ1-1; perhaps TRBD1 as D (6 bases). Germline loops: CDR1 SNHLY, CDR2 FYNNEI. V gave up 6 bases and J gave up 3 bases, with 11 bases separating them. This CDR3 region has 13 residues. The CDR3 is CASSFGQHTEAFF. In DNA form, the CDR3 reads TGTGCCAGCAGCTTTGGACAGCACACTGAAGCTTTCTTT.

This rearrangement joins TRBV5-6 to TRBJ1-2; D is ambiguous. CDR1 SGHDT and CDR2 YYEEEE come from the germline V gene. Trimming took 4 bases from V and 2 from J, leaving 15 bases between them. This CDR3 has 15 amino acids. The CDR3 DNA is TGTGCCAGCAGCCCTTATATGGCGGGGAACTATGGCTACACCTTC. Translation gives CASSPYMAGNYGYTF.

This clone is medium-sized in the sample. The V and J genes are TRBV10-3 and TRBJ2-1, with TRBD1 identical over 8 bases. CDR1 is ENHRY and CDR2 is SYGVKD in the germline V gene. V shed 6 bases and J 3 bases; nucleotides not matched to a gene: 7. This CDR3 is built from 15 residues. For the CDR3, the DNA is TGTGCCATCAGCCCCGGGACAGGAGACTACAATGAGCAGTTCTTC. This codes for CAISPGTGDYNEQFF.

This clone appeared a few times. The chain has TRBV7-9 and TRBJ2-5; 7 bases fit TRBD1. The DNA end lines up better with TRBJ2-7; the J call may be wrong. CDR3 length equals 12 residues. CDR1 SEHNR and CDR2 FQNEAQ come from the germline V gene (reference sequence). CDR3 coding DNA: TGTGCCAGCAGCTGGACAGGTTACGAGCAGTACTTC. Translating gives CASSWTGYEQYF.

The V and J genes are TRBV6-5 and TRBJ1-2, with 8 positions matching TRBD1. The J segment lost 3 bases and the V segment lost 4 bases, leaving 7 bases of the junction unmatched. This CDR3 region has 15 residues. Germline lookup yields CDR1 MNHEY and CDR2 SVGAGI. DNA of the CDR3: TGTGCCAGCAGTTCTGACAGGGGAATTGACTATGGCTACACCTTC. Protein sequence: CASSSDRGIDYGYTF.

This clone was seen just once. This chain links TRBV5-1 with TRBJ1-3, with D hard to call. The CDR3 contains 13 residues. The V and J ends lost 4 bases and 3 bases respectively, with 8 bases between them. The germline CDR1 and CDR2 sequences are SGHRS and YFSETQ. This CDR3 reads CASSPGLGNTIYF. DNA for the CDR3: TGCGCCAGCAGCCCCGGTCTTGGAAACACCATATATTTT.

The CDR3 protein is CASSPRLNEKLFF. DNA of the CDR3: TGTGCCAGCAGCCCTAGGCTCAATGAAAAACTGTTTTTT. The J gene is TRBJ1-4, the V gene TRBV2; D unclear. Trimming cost V 6 bases and J 5 bases, with 10 bases left between them. From germline, CDR1 is SNHLY and CDR2 FYNNEI. The CDR3 runs 13 residues.

This chain uses TRBV10-3 with TRBJ2-7; 10 nucleotides match TRBD2. Trimming took 3 bases from V and 6 from J; bases not matched to a gene: 8. Germline V CDR1 and CDR2: ENHRY, SYGVKD. The CDR3 contains 15 residues. The CDR3 region is CAISDPAGGQSEQYF. In DNA, the CDR3 is TGTGCCATCAGTGATCCAGCGGGGGGGCAGAGCGAGCAGTACTTC.

The gene calls are TRBV5-4 and TRBJ2-1; D possibly corresponds to TRBD2 (7 bases). The CDR3 has 15 amino acids. V shed 5 bases and J shed 0 bases, with 12 bases lying between them. The germline CDR1 and CDR2 sequences are SGHNT and YYREEE (reference sequence). The CDR3 loop reads CASSRGALSYNEQFF. The CDR3 DNA reads TGTGCCAGCAGTCGGGGGGCCCTCTCCTACAATGAGCAGTTCTTC.

Here the CDR3 reads CASSTSGAGPDTQYF. For the CDR3, the DNA is TGTGCCAGCAGTACCTCCGGGGCGGGACCCGATACGCAGTATTTT. The chain links TRBV6-5 to TRBJ2-3; a weak D match, TRBD2 (6 bases). CDR1 is MNHEY and CDR2 is SVGAGI in the germline V gene. V was pared by 5 bases and J by 6 bases, with 18 bases between. The CDR3 covers 15 residues.

Here the CDR3 DNA reads TGCGCCAGCGCGAGGACGGGACAAACCGGGGAGCTGTTTTTT. This codes for CASARTGQTGELFF. The rearrangement uses TRBV5-1 and TRBJ2-2; a weak D match, TRBD1 (6 bases). V lost 7 bases to trimming and J lost 5 bases, with 15 bases between them. This CDR3 contains 14 residues. Germline V gene data show CDR1 as SGHRS and CDR2 as YFSETQ.

This chain uses TRBV9 with TRBJ1-6, with D perhaps TRBD1 (6 bases). Germline values: CDR1 SGDLS, CDR2 YYNGEE. V was pared by 7 bases and J by 6 bases, with 17 bases between. This CDR3 has 15 residues. CDR3 bases: TGTGCCAGCGCCGAGGTCGGGGACACTAATTCACCCCTCCACTTT. Translated, it gives CASAEVGDTNSPLHF. Looking up the rest from reference TRBV9 and TRBJ1-6 gives the full variable domain: DSGVTQTPKHLITATGQRVTLRCSPRSGDLSVYWYQQSLDQGLQFLIQYYNGEERAKGNILERFSAQQFPDLHSELNLSSLELGDSALYFCASAEVGDTNSPLHFGNGTRLTVT.

The gene calls are TRBV5-1 and TRBJ1-6; D remains ambiguous. Trimming stripped 4 bases from V and 6 bases from J, with 11 bases between. Germline CDR1 SGHRS, CDR2 YFSETQ. The CDR3 consists of 14 residues. The DNA of the CDR3 is TGCGCCAGCAGCCCTACGAACAGTAATTCACCCCTCCACTTT. Protein: CASSPTNSNSPLHF. Based on the CDR3 plus reference TRBV5-1 and TRBJ1-6, the full variable domain is KAGVTQTPRYLIKTRGQQVTLSCSPISGHRSVSWYQQTPGQGLQFLFEYFSETQRNKGNFPGRFSGRQFSNSRSEMNVSTLELGDSALYLCASSPTNSNSPLHFGNGTRLTVT.

The chain combines TRBV7-9 with TRBJ1-1; D is possibly TRBD1 (6 bases). The V end lost 4 bases, the J end lost 4 bases, and 13 bases lay between the germline ends. This CDR3 is 14 amino acids long. The germline V gene encodes CDR1 SEHNR and CDR2 FQNEAQ (reference sequence). CDR3 amino acids: CASSSGVLGTEAFF. CDR3 nucleotides: TGTGCCAGCAGCTCAGGGGTCTTAGGCACTGAAGCTTTCTTT. Using reference TRBV7-9 and TRBJ1-1 for the parts outside the CDR3, the full variable domain is DTGVSQNPRHKITKRGQNVTFRCDPISEHNRLYWYRQTLGQGPEFLTYFQNEAQLEKSRLLSDRFSAERPKGSFSTLEIQRTEQGDSAMYLCASSSGVLGTEAFFGQGTRLTVV.

The rearrangement uses TRBV19 and TRBJ2-2; TRBD1 matches 8 bases. The CDR3 extends over 14 amino acids. Per germline, CDR1 LNHDA and CDR2 SQIVND (reference sequence). The V and J ends lost 5 bases and 6 bases, in that order; junction bases with no gene match: 5. In DNA, the CDR3 is TGTGCCAGTAGTGAGACAGGGGAGGCCGGGGAGCTGTTTTTT. Translated, it gives CASSETGEAGELFF.

V gene TRBV9 combines with J gene TRBJ2-1, with D tentatively TRBD1 (6 bases). Germline CDR1 reads SGDLS; CDR2 reads YYNGEE. The CDR3 is 15 amino acids. Trimming pared 0 bases from V and 2 bases from J, leaving 9 bases between. CDR3 DNA sequence: TGTGCCAGCAGCGTAGGCAGGGGACCCTACAATGAGCAGTTCTTC. Residues: CASSVGRGPYNEQFF.

The rearrangement links TRBV10-1 to TRBJ2-7, with 11 bases lining up with TRBD2. Germline V gene sequence: CDR1 WNHNN, CDR2 SYGVQD (reference sequence). Trimming cost V 3 bases and J 3 bases; bases outside gene matches: 10. The CDR3 length is 17 residues. In DNA, the CDR3 is TGCGCCAGCAGTGACCTTTTTAGCGGGGGGGCAATCTACGAGCAGTACTTC. Its protein is CASSDLFSGGAIYEQYF.